The sequence of this TCR beta chain was determined in a study of glioma-infiltrating T cells after dendritic cell vaccination. Study-wide context: Patients received autologous tumor lysate-pulsed dendritic cell vaccination between about 2003 and 2013. Regarding the study as a whole: Estimated pretreatment TIL content predicted outcome after dendritic cell vaccination.

The time point: after dendritic cell vaccination, including at tumor progression/relapse. None of the glioblastoma patients had an isocitrate dehydrogenase mutation. Germline trimming cut 6 bases from V and 3 bases from J; bases unmatched to any gene: 10. The CDR3 covers 16 residues. The germline V gene has CDR1 LNHDA and CDR2 SQIVND (reference sequence). A remark on this clone: Its target is unknown.

The immunoSEQ assay amplified TCRB CDR3 from up to roughly 2 ug DNA. TCRdb keeps only in-frame clones here, not all; method: immunoSEQ multiplex PCR. The sample includes tens of thousands of clones, just under 85% of them seen just once. This chain joins TRBV19 and TRBJ1-2; 10 bases are shared with TRBD1. The receptor was derived from a human donor with glioblastoma. The material sequenced was blood, taken after dendritic cell vaccination. Here the CDR3 reads CASSSAGTGAHYGYTF. CDR3 nucleotide sequence: TGTGCCAGTAGCTCCGCTGGGACAGGGGCTCACTATGGCTACACCTTC. Full variable domain (missing parts from reference TRBV19 and TRBJ1-2): DGGITQSPKYLFRKEGQNVTLSCEQNLNHDAMYWYRQDPGQGLRLIYYSQIVNDFQKGDIAEGYSVSREKKESFPLTVTSAQKNPTAFYLCASSSAGTGAHYGYTFGSGTRLTVV.